A selection of T cell receptor beta chains follows, all from one sample in a study of blood T cell repertoires in COVID-19. The data were produced by immunoSEQ multiplex PCR, yet TCRdb's version contains in-frame clones alone and is incomplete. The sample has tens of thousands of clones, roughly nine tenths seen once. The sequenced sample consisted of peripheral blood. The receptors were sampled from a woman aged 55-69 years with COVID-19, enrolled during active disease. CDR3s include the opening cysteine and the closing phenylalanine or tryptophan. Fields, in order: J gene, D gene, CDR3 length, clone size, V gene, CDR3 DNA, CDR3 protein. D genes are given only for firm matches. A row's size may be missing; if present it is once, few, many or a size class.

>TRBJ1-4|TRBD1|17|.|TRBV9
TGTGCCAGCAGCGTAGGGGCAGGGGGTAGTATGAATGAAAAACTGTTTTTT
CASSVGAGGSMNEKLFF
>TRBJ2-7|.|14|.|TRBV30
TGTGCCTGGAGTGACGGGGGGCTTATCTACGAGCAGTACTTC
CAWSDGGLIYEQYF
>TRBJ2-5|.|16|.|TRBV3-1/TRBV3-2
TGTGCCAGCAGCCAAGATCTTAGAACCTCAGGTGAGACCCAGTACTTC
CASSQDLRTSGETQYF
>TRBJ2-5|TRBD2|16|.|TRBV4-2
TGTGCCAGCAGCCAAGACCTAGCGGGGCCTCAAGAGACCCAGTACTTC
CASSQDLAGPQETQYF
>TRBJ2-1|TRBD1|15|.|TRBV7-9
TGTGCCAGCAGCTTTCTTACAGGGGGAAACAATGAGCAGTTCTTC
CASSFLTGGNNEQFF
>TRBJ1-1|.|14|.|TRBV29-1
TGCAGCGTTGCAGTAGGGGCGGGGGGCACTGAAGCTTTCTTT
CSVAVGAGGTEAFF
>TRBJ2-1|TRBD2|16|.|TRBV6-2/TRBV6-3
TGTGCCAGCAGTCCCCTCCCGACTAGCGGAAACAATGAGCAGTTCTTC
CASSPLPTSGNNEQFF
>TRBJ2-2|.|16|.|TRBV5-5
TGTGCCAGCAGCTTTTTCTGGGAAGAGGACTCCGGGGAGCTGTTTTTT
CASSFFWEEDSGELFF
>TRBJ2-2|TRBD1|16|.|TRBV11-2
TGTGCCAGCAGCTCCCGGAGGAACAGGGGAACCGGGGAGCTGTTTTTT
CASSSRRNRGTGELFF
>TRBJ2-5|TRBD2|15|.|TRBV19
TGTGCCAGTACCCTCCCTAGCGGGGTACAAGAGACCCAGTACTTC
CASTLPSGVQETQYF
>TRBJ2-2|.|14|.|TRBV10-3
TGTGCCATCACCGCGGGGTTAGACACCGGGGAGCTGTTTTTT
CAITAGLDTGELFF
>TRBJ2-1|.|16|.|TRBV27
TGTGCCAGCAGTTTATCTAGCGGCGGCTCCTACAATGAGCAGTTCTTC
CASSLSSGGSYNEQFF
>TRBJ2-1|TRBD2|14|.|TRBV19
TGTGCCAGTAGATTAGCGGGAGGGCCTAATGAGCAGTTCTTC
CASRLAGGPNEQFF
>TRBJ2-7|.|15|.|TRBV28
TGTGCCAGCAGTTACTCGGGGGGCCGAGAAGACGAGCAGTACTTC
CASSYSGGREDEQYF
>TRBJ2-7|.|15|.|TRBV11-3
TGTGCCAGCAGCTTAGCCCAGGGGTCGGGCTACGAGCAGTACTTC
CASSLAQGSGYEQYF
>TRBJ1-6|TRBD1|15|.|TRBV19
TGTGCCAGTAGTACCTCTTGGGACAGGGATTCACCCCTCCACTTT
CASSTSWDRDSPLHF
>TRBJ1-2|.|14|.|TRBV2
TGTGCCAGCAGGGAGGACGGCCCCGAGGTTGGCTACACCTTC
CASREDGPEVGYTF
>TRBJ1-2|TRBD1|14|.|TRBV7-2
TGTGCCAGCAGCTTAGACAGGGGAAACTATGGCTACACCTTC
CASSLDRGNYGYTF
>TRBJ1-5|TRBD1|16|.|TRBV15
TGTGCCACCAGCAGTTACAGGGGGGGTGGCAATCAGCCCCAGCATTTT
CATSSYRGGGNQPQHF
>TRBJ2-3|TRBD2|16|few|TRBV10-2
TGCGCCAGCAGTTCCGGGACTAGCGGGAGGTCAGATACGCAGTATTTT
CASSSGTSGRSDTQYF
>TRBJ2-1|TRBD2|16|.|TRBV27
TGTGCCAGCAGCTCCCTTAGCGGGGCCGCTAACAATGAGCAGTTCTTC
CASSSLSGAANNEQFF
>TRBJ2-7|.|14|.|TRBV5-1
TGCGCCAGCAGGGGGGCCCTTCAGAACTACGAGCAGTACTTC
CASRGALQNYEQYF
>TRBJ1-2|.|12|.|TRBV7-2
TGTGCCAGCAGCCCCCGGTCCCATGGCTACACCTTC
CASSPRSHGYTF
>TRBJ1-6|.|18|once|TRBV4-2
TGTGCCAGCAGCCAAGATCCAGGTGAAAGCTCCTATAATTCACCCCTCCACTTT
CASSQDPGESSYNSPLHF
>TRBJ2-1|TRBD2|14|.|TRBV18
TGTGCCAGCTCAGCCGGGACTAGCTTTGATGAGCAGTTCTTC
CASSAGTSFDEQFF
>TRBJ2-1|TRBD2|15|.|TRBV28
TGTGCCAGCAGTCCTAGCGGGAGCTCCTACAATGAGCAGTTCTTC
CASSPSGSSYNEQFF
>TRBJ1-2|.|13|.|TRBV30
TGTGCCTGGACCCGACAGGCTAACTATGGCTACACCTTC
CAWTRQANYGYTF
>TRBJ1-6|TRBD1|21|.|TRBV3-1/TRBV3-2
TGTGCCAGCAGCCAAGATCAGGGGGACACAGCCGTCCTTTTCTATAATTCACCCCTCCACTTT
CASSQDQGDTAVLFYNSPLHF
>TRBJ2-1|.|16|.|TRBV7-8
TGTGCCAGCAGCTCCGCCTTTTTGGGCGTCCACAATGAGCAGTTCTTC
CASSSAFLGVHNEQFF
>TRBJ1-1|.|12|.|TRBV15
TGTGCCACCAGCGGGGGACTCACTGAAGCTTTCTTT
CATSGGLTEAFF
>TRBJ1-5|TRBD1|12|.|TRBV30
TGTGCCTGGAACAGGGGAGAGCAGCCCCAGCATTTT
CAWNRGEQPQHF
>TRBJ2-2|.|15|.|TRBV5-1
TGCGCCAGCAGGGCTTCGGGGGCGAACACCGGGGAGCTGTTTTTT
CASRASGANTGELFF
>TRBJ2-7|TRBD1|12|.|TRBV12-3/TRBV12-4
TGTGCCAGCAGTTCGGCCGGGACAGGGGCGTACTTC
CASSSAGTGAYF
>TRBJ1-6|.|14|.|TRBV28
TGTGCCAGCAGTTTAGGTGACGGGGTTTCACCCCTCCACTTT
CASSLGDGVSPLHF
>TRBJ2-7|TRBD2|15|.|TRBV28
TGTGCCAGCAGCCCCGGGGGGGGAAGCTCCTACGAGCAGTACTTC
CASSPGGGSSYEQYF
>TRBJ2-1|TRBD2|15|.|TRBV27
TGTGCCAGCAGTCTCCTAGCGGGAGTAGTGGGTGAGCAGTTCTTC
CASSLLAGVVGEQFF